The 26 T cell receptor beta chains reported below all come from one sample, sequenced in a study of monozygotic twins with inflammatory bowel disease. TCRdb derives one entry per CDR3 protein from the 5' RACE reads, leaving out DNA. Its table lists 170,000 or so distinct CDR3 sequences. The sequencing sample was made of blood. The source is a human donor with ulcerative colitis or Crohn's disease, or a healthy co-twin of an affected twin (not recorded which).

V usage is TRBV11-2 and J usage is TRBJ2-5; the D call of TRBD2 rests on TCRdb alone, since no DNA is present to check it. The CDR3 totals 16 residues. Germline loops: CDR1 SGHAT, CDR2 FQNNGV. This CDR3 reads CASSLGLAAFQETQYF. Combining the CDR3 with reference TRBV11-2 and TRBJ2-5 gives the whole variable domain EAGVAQSPRYKIIEKRQSVAFWCNPISGHATLYWYQQILGQGPKLLIQFQNNGVVDDSQLPKDRFSAERLKGVDSTLKIQPAKLEDSAVYLCASSLGLAAFQETQYFGPGTRLLVL.

The CDR3 spells CASRPVGTGYTQYF. The rearrangement uses TRBV7-2 and TRBJ2-3; TCRdb proposes TRBD1, but this gene call is untestable without DNA. CDR3 length: 14 residues. Germline V gives CDR1 SGHTA, CDR2 FQGNSA.

This sequence joins TRBV13 and TRBJ2-7. The CDR3 runs to 14 residues. Per germline, CDR1 PRHDT and CDR2 FYEKMQ (reference sequence). This CDR3 reads CASSLGPSSYEQYF.

The chain combines TRBV30 with TRBJ2-7; TCRdb's D gene call, TRBD1, goes unchecked for lack of DNA. The length of the CDR3 is 12 residues. The germline CDR1 and CDR2 sequences are GTSNPN and SVGIG (reference sequence). The CDR3 sequence is CAWRDRPYEQYF. The complete variable domain, with remaining parts taken from reference TRBV30 and TRBJ2-7, reads SQTIHQWPATLVQPVGSPLSLECTVEGTSNPNLYWYRQAAGRGLQLLFYSVGIGQISSEVPQNLSASRPQDRQFILSSKKLLLSDSGFYLCAWRDRPYEQYFGPGTRLTVT.

The chain uses TRBV6-1 and TRBJ2-7; the D call from TCRdb, TRBD1, cannot be confirmed without DNA. Looked up from germline, CDR1 is MNHNS and CDR2 is SASEGT. The CDR3 spans 14 residues. The CDR3 loop is CASRPGQVTYEQYF.

V and J are TRBV20-1 and TRBJ2-3; TCRdb outputs TRBD1, but without DNA this stays unchecked. The CDR3 extends over 15 amino acids. CDR1 and CDR2 (germline): DFQATT, SNEGSKA (reference sequence). The CDR3 protein is CSIGQGALSTDTQYF.

The chain has TRBV28 and TRBJ1-1; TCRdb proposes TRBD1, but this gene call is untestable without DNA. The CDR3 is 13 amino acids. Germline V gene lookup returns CDR1 MDHEN and CDR2 SYDVKM. The CDR3 loop reads CASRGQTNTEAFF.

The chain carries TRBV2 and TRBJ2-3; TCRdb picks TRBD1, but there is no DNA to check that call. Germline assignment: CDR1 SNHLY and CDR2 FYNNEI. The CDR3 consists of 13 residues. CDR3 in amino acids: CATLQGAGDTQYF. Looking up the rest from reference TRBV2 and TRBJ2-3 gives the full variable domain: EPEVTQTPSHQVTQMGQEVILRCVPISNHLYFYWYRQILGQKVEFLVSFYNNEISEKSEIFDDQFSVERPDGSNFTLKIRSTKLEDSAMYFCATLQGAGDTQYFGPGTRLTVL.

The chain combines TRBV20-1 with TRBJ2-3; with no DNA, the TCRdb D assignment of TRBD2 cannot be verified. The CDR3 spans 13 residues. Germline V CDR1 and CDR2: DFQATT, SNEGSKA (reference sequence). The CDR3 here is CSALAGGSGTQYF.

The CDR3 sequence is CATRRAGPYNEQFF. The chain employs TRBV24-1 and TRBJ2-1; TCRdb selects TRBD1, and the lack of DNA leaves this call unchecked. The germline gives CDR1 KGHDR, CDR2 SFDVKD. This CDR3 is 14 amino acids long.

The gene calls are TRBV24-1 and TRBJ2-7. CDR1 is KGHDR and CDR2 is SFDVKD in the germline V gene. The CDR3 extends over 15 amino acids. CDR3 amino acids: CATDNLRLSSYEQYF.

The rearrangement uses TRBV12-3 or TRBV12-4 and TRBJ1-5; the TCRdb call, TRBD1, lacks DNA for checking. The CDR3 is 15 residues long. The CDR3: CASSLMAGGDQPQHF.

The rearrangement joins TRBV6-2 or TRBV6-3 to TRBJ2-2. CDR1 is MNHEY, CDR2 SVGEGT, per germline. This CDR3 is built from 15 residues. The CDR3 loop is CASSYSRSNTGELFF.

The rearrangement joins TRBV5-1 to TRBJ1-3; TCRdb calls TRBD1, which cannot be checked without DNA. Germline V gives CDR1 SGHRS, CDR2 YFSETQ. CDR3 length: 15 amino acids. CDR3 loop: CASSLDVAPGNTIYF.

The V gene is TRBV3-1, the J gene TRBJ1-1. The CDR3 spans 14 residues. Germline V gene sequence: CDR1 LGHDT, CDR2 YNNKEL (reference sequence). This CDR3 reads CASSQRDTNTEAFF. The complete variable domain, with remaining parts taken from reference TRBV3-1 and TRBJ1-1, reads DTAVSQTPKYLVTQMGNDKSIKCEQNLGHDTMYWYKQDSKKFLKIMFSYNNKELIINETVPNRFSPKSPDKAHLNLHINSLELGDSAVYFCASSQRDTNTEAFFGQGTRLTVV.

The rearrangement uses TRBV12-3 or TRBV12-4 and TRBJ1-1; the TCRdb call, TRBD1, lacks DNA for checking. This CDR3 contains 14 residues. CDR3 amino acids: CASSPGGVNTEAFF.

The J gene is TRBJ1-2, the V gene TRBV10-3; the D call of TRBD1 rests on TCRdb alone, since no DNA is present to check it. The germline V gene encodes CDR1 ENHRY and CDR2 SYGVKD. The CDR3 has 12 amino acids. The CDR3 loop reads CAILSQGDGYTF.

The chain is built from TRBV24-1 and TRBJ1-2; TCRdb gives TRBD1 as the D gene, but with no DNA this cannot be confirmed. The CDR3 runs to 13 residues. Looked up from germline, CDR1 is KGHDR and CDR2 is SFDVKD. The CDR3 protein is CATSGADNYGYTF.

The rearrangement uses TRBV12-3 or TRBV12-4 and TRBJ1-1; the TCRdb call, TRBD1, lacks DNA for checking. The CDR3 loop spans 14 amino acids. CDR3 residues: CASSDGTRNTEAFF.

CDR3: CASSYSGDRGYNEQFF. The J gene is TRBJ2-1, the V gene TRBV6-5; TCRdb's D call, TRBD1, is unchecked because there is no DNA. This CDR3 is 16 amino acids long. CDR1 MNHEY and CDR2 SVGAGI come from the germline V gene.

The V and J genes are TRBV28 and TRBJ2-1; TCRdb returns TRBD1, unconfirmable since there is no DNA. The germline V gene has CDR1 MDHEN and CDR2 SYDVKM. This CDR3 is built from 12 residues. CDR3 region: CASRAGGAEQFF.

The V and J genes are TRBV5-1 and TRBJ2-7; lacking DNA, the TRBD1 call made by TCRdb goes unchecked. In germline, CDR1 is SGHRS, CDR2 YFSETQ. CDR3 length: 14 residues. The CDR3 sequence: CASSSSWGGYEQYF. Full variable domain (outside the CDR3, taken from reference TRBV5-1 and TRBJ2-7): KAGVTQTPRYLIKTRGQQVTLSCSPISGHRSVSWYQQTPGQGLQFLFEYFSETQRNKGNFPGRFSGRQFSNSRSEMNVSTLELGDSALYLCASSSSWGGYEQYFGPGTRLTVT.

This rearrangement joins TRBV7-3 to TRBJ2-3; the D call of TRBD2 rests on TCRdb alone, since no DNA is present to check it. The CDR3 runs to 15 residues. Germline-derived CDR1 and CDR2 are SGHTA and FQGTGA. The CDR3 is CASTVAGASTDTQYF.

The gene calls are TRBV29-1 and TRBJ2-1; with no DNA, the TCRdb D assignment of TRBD2 cannot be verified. Germline loops: CDR1 SQVTM, CDR2 ANQGSEA. CDR3 length: 14 amino acids. This CDR3 is CSVEKAGGGNEQFF.

J is TRBJ2-7 and V is TRBV12-3 or TRBV12-4; TCRdb outputs TRBD1, but without DNA this stays unchecked. The CDR3 sequence is 14 residues long. The CDR3 sequence: CASSRQGSLSEQYF.

The gene calls are TRBV30 and TRBJ2-7; the TCRdb call, TRBD1, lacks DNA for checking. CDR3 length: 12 amino acids. Germline V CDR1 and CDR2: GTSNPN, SVGIG (reference sequence). The CDR3 loop is CAWSATGPEQYF. The entire variable domain, with the rest obtained from reference TRBV30 and TRBJ2-7, is as follows: SQTIHQWPATLVQPVGSPLSLECTVEGTSNPNLYWYRQAAGRGLQLLFYSVGIGQISSEVPQNLSASRPQDRQFILSSKKLLLSDSGFYLCAWSATGPEQYFGPGTRLTVT.